This T cell receptor beta chain was obtained from a study of T cells in Graves' hyperthyroidism and ophthalmopathy. The CDR3 contains 18 residues. The germline gives CDR1 SGHTA, CDR2 FQGNSA. V dropped 6 bases and J dropped 3; count of bases not matched to a gene: 8. Newly diagnosed hyperthyroidism patients aged 18 to 65 years had disease lasting under 2 months. There were TCR beta CDR3 regions amplified from RNA transcripts. HTBI primers were the set used in a first-round RT-PCR of the TCR CDR3. From the multiplex PCR reads, TCRdb called clonotypes with MiXCR, one entry per CDR3 protein. This table holds approximately 560,000 distinct CDR3 sequences, around 16% found once.

The rearrangement joins TRBV7-2 to TRBJ2-2; 15 bases align to TRBD2. This receptor was obtained from a woman aged 25 to 45 with Graves' hyperthyroidism. Material for sequencing was blood. CDR3 DNA sequence: TGTGCCAGCAGGGCCGGGACTAGCGGGAGGAGGGACACCGGGGAGCTGTTTTTT. It encodes CASRAGTSGRRDTGELFF.